Listed below are T cell receptor beta chains from one sample, sequenced in a study of shared clonotypes between healthy human individuals. Sequenced by immunoSEQ multiplex PCR; TCRdb stores in-frame clones only, minus some. The repertoire holds hundreds of thousands of clones, with 75% to 85% as singletons. Sequenced material: PBMCs. These receptors came from a middle-aged woman in good health. Some clones in this sample may be carry-over from other donors' samples. Each CDR3 is given with its conserved first and last residue. D genes are given only for firm matches. The size of a clone is reported for some rows only, either as once, few or many, or as a class for expanded clones.

v_gene: TRBV14; j_gene: TRBJ2-6; abundance: -; d_gene: -; CDR3nt: TGTGCCAGCAGCCATAGGGCTGTTGGGGCCAACGTCCTGACTTTC; CDR3aa: CASSHRAVGANVLTF
v_gene: TRBV30; j_gene: TRBJ1-1; abundance: many; d_gene: -; CDR3nt: TGTGCCTGGAGTATCTCGGACGGCGGCACTGAAGCTTTCTTT; CDR3aa: CAWSISDGGTEAFF
v_gene: TRBV30; j_gene: TRBJ2-1; abundance: -; d_gene: TRBD2; CDR3nt: TGTGCCTCTCGCGGGGGGCGTATGAATGAGCAGTTCTTC; CDR3aa: CASRGGRMNEQFF
v_gene: TRBV4-3; j_gene: TRBJ2-7; abundance: -; d_gene: -; CDR3nt: TGCGCCAGCAGCCAAGATTCGGGGTCAGACTACGAGCAGTACTTC; CDR3aa: CASSQDSGSDYEQYF
v_gene: TRBV18; j_gene: TRBJ1-2; abundance: once; d_gene: TRBD1; CDR3nt: TGTGCCAGCTCAACAGGGGGCGCGATCAACTATGGCTACACCTTC; CDR3aa: CASSTGGAINYGYTF
v_gene: TRBV7-6; j_gene: TRBJ2-7; abundance: -; d_gene: -; CDR3nt: TGTGCCAGCAGCTTAGGTCTTAGCTCCTACGAGCAGTACTTC; CDR3aa: CASSLGLSSYEQYF
v_gene: TRBV10-3; j_gene: TRBJ1-2; abundance: -; d_gene: -; CDR3nt: TGTGCCATCACGGAAGGGATAGAGGGCTACACCTTC; CDR3aa: CAITEGIEGYTF
v_gene: TRBV9; j_gene: TRBJ2-6; abundance: -; d_gene: -; CDR3nt: TGTGCCAGCAGCACACGAGGAGGACAGCCTGGGGCCAACGTCCTGACTTTC; CDR3aa: CASSTRGGQPGANVLTF
v_gene: TRBV7-8; j_gene: TRBJ1-6; abundance: -; d_gene: -; CDR3nt: TGTGCCAGCAGCTTAGGACAGGAAAGTTCACCCCTCCACTTT; CDR3aa: CASSLGQESSPLHF
v_gene: TRBV7-9; j_gene: TRBJ2-7; abundance: -; d_gene: TRBD1; CDR3nt: TGTGCCAGCAGCGTTACAGGGGTCTACGAGCAGTACTTC; CDR3aa: CASSVTGVYEQYF
v_gene: TRBV2; j_gene: TRBJ2-7; abundance: few; d_gene: -; CDR3nt: TGTGCCAGCTTGTCAAACAGGGGACTCTACGAGCAGTACTTC; CDR3aa: CASLSNRGLYEQYF
v_gene: TRBV15; j_gene: TRBJ2-7; abundance: -; d_gene: -; CDR3nt: TGTGCCACCAGCAGTTATATAACCTACGAGCAGTACTTC; CDR3aa: CATSSYITYEQYF
v_gene: TRBV7-9; j_gene: TRBJ2-5; abundance: -; d_gene: -; CDR3nt: TGTGCCAGCAGCCAAGCTTTAGCGAAAGAGACCCAGTACTTC; CDR3aa: CASSQALAKETQYF
v_gene: TRBV15; j_gene: TRBJ2-3; abundance: -; d_gene: TRBD2; CDR3nt: TGTGCCACCAGCCCAGGGACTAGCGGGAGTCAAGATACGCAGTATTTT; CDR3aa: CATSPGTSGSQDTQYF
v_gene: TRBV11-2; j_gene: TRBJ2-7; abundance: -; d_gene: -; CDR3nt: TGTGCCAGCCCGGGGCACAGGCTCTACGAGCAGTACTTC; CDR3aa: CASPGHRLYEQYF
v_gene: TRBV19; j_gene: TRBJ1-1; abundance: -; d_gene: TRBD1; CDR3nt: TGTGCCAGTAGTAAGGGACAGGGGAGGAGGAACACTGAAGCTTTCTTT; CDR3aa: CASSKGQGRRNTEAFF
v_gene: TRBV10-3; j_gene: TRBJ1-2; abundance: few; d_gene: -; CDR3nt: TGTGCCATCAGTGAAGAGTCTACAAATGGCTACACCTTC; CDR3aa: CAISEESTNGYTF
v_gene: TRBV11-2; j_gene: TRBJ2-3; abundance: -; d_gene: -; CDR3nt: TGTGCCAGCAGCTTGATTTACCTTTTAGTCGCTAAGCAGTATTTT; CDR3aa: CASSLIYLLVAKQYF
v_gene: TRBV5-4; j_gene: TRBJ2-7; abundance: -; d_gene: TRBD2; CDR3nt: TGTGCCAGCAGCTTGGCCTTGGGGGGGAACTACGAGCAGTACTTC; CDR3aa: CASSLALGGNYEQYF
v_gene: TRBV5-1; j_gene: TRBJ2-4; abundance: once; d_gene: TRBD1; CDR3nt: TGCGCCAGCAGCACCACAGGGGACATAGCCAAAAACATTCAGTACTTC; CDR3aa: CASSTTGDIAKNIQYF
v_gene: TRBV18; j_gene: TRBJ2-7; abundance: -; d_gene: TRBD2; CDR3nt: TGTGCCAGCTCACCGACGCTAGCGGGAGGTCACGAGCAGTACTTC; CDR3aa: CASSPTLAGGHEQYF
v_gene: TRBV28; j_gene: TRBJ2-2; abundance: -; d_gene: TRBD2; CDR3nt: TGTGCCAGCAGCTCCGGACTAGCGGGAGAAAACGGGGAGCTGTTTTTT; CDR3aa: CASSSGLAGENGELFF
v_gene: TRBV7-8; j_gene: TRBJ2-7; abundance: many; d_gene: TRBD1; CDR3nt: TGTGCCAGCAGCCCCGGACAGGGTACAGGGGGCTACGAGCAGTACTTC; CDR3aa: CASSPGQGTGGYEQYF
v_gene: TRBV25-1; j_gene: TRBJ2-6; abundance: -; d_gene: -; CDR3nt: TGTGCCAGCAGTGTAGGGGGGTCTGGGGCCAACGTCCTGACTTTC; CDR3aa: CASSVGGSGANVLTF
v_gene: TRBV27; j_gene: TRBJ2-7; abundance: -; d_gene: -; CDR3nt: TGTGCCAGCAGTTTTCGGCGGGACTACGAGCAGTACTTC; CDR3aa: CASSFRRDYEQYF
v_gene: TRBV30; j_gene: TRBJ2-7; abundance: -; d_gene: TRBD1; CDR3nt: TGTGCCTGGAACAGGGGGATAACCTACGAGCAGTACTTC; CDR3aa: CAWNRGITYEQYF
v_gene: TRBV14; j_gene: TRBJ1-4; abundance: -; d_gene: -; CDR3nt: TGTGCCAGCAGCCCCCGTTTCACTAATGAAAAACTGTTTTTT; CDR3aa: CASSPRFTNEKLFF
v_gene: TRBV7-9; j_gene: TRBJ2-3; abundance: once; d_gene: -; CDR3nt: TGTGCCAGCAGCTTAGTGGCAGGGACGCAGTATTTT; CDR3aa: CASSLVAGTQYF
v_gene: TRBV5-6; j_gene: TRBJ2-3; abundance: many; d_gene: TRBD1; CDR3nt: TGTGCCAGCAGCTTCACGGACAGGGGGGGCACAGATACGCAGTATTTT; CDR3aa: CASSFTDRGGTDTQYF
v_gene: TRBV28; j_gene: TRBJ2-7; abundance: -; d_gene: TRBD2; CDR3nt: TGTGCCAGCAGTTTACCCTCTAGCGGTCTATACGAGCAGTACTTC; CDR3aa: CASSLPSSGLYEQYF
v_gene: TRBV27; j_gene: TRBJ1-5; abundance: -; d_gene: -; CDR3nt: TGTGCCAGCAGGGCAACAGGGAATCAGCCCCAGCATTTT; CDR3aa: CASRATGNQPQHF
v_gene: TRBV9; j_gene: TRBJ2-3; abundance: -; d_gene: TRBD2; CDR3nt: TGTGCCAGCAGCGAAACCGGGACTAGCGGGATTGGTACGCAGTATTTT; CDR3aa: CASSETGTSGIGTQYF
v_gene: TRBV6-1; j_gene: TRBJ2-7; abundance: -; d_gene: TRBD2; CDR3nt: TGTGCCAGCAGAACTAGCGGGATCTACGAGCAGTACTTC; CDR3aa: CASRTSGIYEQYF
v_gene: TRBV11-3; j_gene: TRBJ2-5; abundance: -; d_gene: TRBD2; CDR3nt: TGTGCCAGCAGCGAAACCGGGACTAGCGGGCAAGAGACCCAGTACTTC; CDR3aa: CASSETGTSGQETQYF
v_gene: TRBV2; j_gene: TRBJ2-2; abundance: -; d_gene: -; CDR3nt: TGTGCCAGCAGTGCGCAGCGGGTGGACACCGGGGAGCTGTTTTTT; CDR3aa: CASSAQRVDTGELFF
v_gene: TRBV30; j_gene: TRBJ1-5; abundance: -; d_gene: -; CDR3nt: TGTGCCTGGAGTCTGGGGAGCAATCAGCCCCAGCATTTT; CDR3aa: CAWSLGSNQPQHF
v_gene: TRBV2; j_gene: TRBJ2-6; abundance: -; d_gene: -; CDR3nt: TGTGCCAGCAGTGAAGCTCCCGGGTCTGGGGCCAACGTCCTGACTTTC; CDR3aa: CASSEAPGSGANVLTF
v_gene: TRBV28; j_gene: TRBJ2-1; abundance: -; d_gene: -; CDR3nt: TGTGCCAGCAGGCCGACGAGTGACAATGAGCAGTTCTTC; CDR3aa: CASRPTSDNEQFF
v_gene: TRBV7-8; j_gene: TRBJ2-2; abundance: -; d_gene: -; CDR3nt: TGTGCCAGCAGCTTGCAGCTCACCGGGGAGCTGTTTTTT; CDR3aa: CASSLQLTGELFF